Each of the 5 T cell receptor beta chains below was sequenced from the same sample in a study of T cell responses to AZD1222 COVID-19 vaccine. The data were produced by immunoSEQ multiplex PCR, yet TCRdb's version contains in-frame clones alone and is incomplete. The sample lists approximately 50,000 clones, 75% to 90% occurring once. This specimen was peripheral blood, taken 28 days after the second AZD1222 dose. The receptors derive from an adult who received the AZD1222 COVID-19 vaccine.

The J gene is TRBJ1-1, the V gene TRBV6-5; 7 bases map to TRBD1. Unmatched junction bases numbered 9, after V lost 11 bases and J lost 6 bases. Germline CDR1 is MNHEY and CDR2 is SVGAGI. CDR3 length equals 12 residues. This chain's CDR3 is CAGEGDSPEAFF. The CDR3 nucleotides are TGTGCCGGGGAGGGGGACAGTCCTGAAGCTTTCTTT.

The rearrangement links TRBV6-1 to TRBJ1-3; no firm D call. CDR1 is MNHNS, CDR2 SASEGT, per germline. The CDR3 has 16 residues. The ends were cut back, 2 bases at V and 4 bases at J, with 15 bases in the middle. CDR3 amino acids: CASSELEPELGNTIYF. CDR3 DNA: TGTGCCAGCAGTGAATTGGAGCCGGAGCTAGGAAACACCATATATTTT.

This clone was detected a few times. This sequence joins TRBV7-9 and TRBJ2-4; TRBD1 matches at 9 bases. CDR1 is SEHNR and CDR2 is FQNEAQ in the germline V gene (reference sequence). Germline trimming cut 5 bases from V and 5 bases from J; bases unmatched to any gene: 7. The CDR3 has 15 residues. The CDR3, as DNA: TGTGCCAGCAGCGATGCCGGGACAGGGCAAAACATTCAGTACTTC. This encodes CASSDAGTGQNIQYF.

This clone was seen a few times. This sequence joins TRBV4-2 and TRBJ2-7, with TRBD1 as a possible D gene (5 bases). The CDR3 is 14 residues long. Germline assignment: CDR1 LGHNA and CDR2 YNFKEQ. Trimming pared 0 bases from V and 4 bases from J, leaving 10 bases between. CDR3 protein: CASSQDYSGYEQYF. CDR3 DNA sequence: TGTGCCAGCAGCCAAGATTATTCAGGGTACGAGCAGTACTTC.

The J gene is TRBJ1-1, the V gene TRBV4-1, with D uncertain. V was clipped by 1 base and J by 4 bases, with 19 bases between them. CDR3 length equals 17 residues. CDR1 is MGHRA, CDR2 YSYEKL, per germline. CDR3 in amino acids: CASSQGILSNRGTEAFF. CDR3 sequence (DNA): TGCGCCAGCAGCCAAGGTATTTTAAGTAATAGAGGCACTGAAGCTTTCTTT.